This T cell receptor beta chain was obtained from a study of T cells in Graves' hyperthyroidism and ophthalmopathy. Trimming shortened V by 2 bases and J by 5 bases, and 7 bases separated the two germline ends. CDR1 is SGHRS and CDR2 is YFSETQ in the germline V gene. This CDR3 is built from 13 residues. RNA transcripts served as the template for amplifying TCR beta CDR3 regions. HTBI primers drove first-round RT-PCR of the TCR CDR3. MiXCR was run by TCRdb on the multiplex PCR reads, yielding one entry per CDR3 protein. This sample has under 450,000 distinct CDR3 sequences; 15% to 17% occur once, and the top ten carry around 14%.

Source material: blood. The gene calls are TRBV5-1 and TRBJ2-2; the D is unclear. The sequence was obtained from a woman aged 18-29 years with Graves' hyperthyroidism. This CDR3 is CASSFPQTGELFF. The CDR3 region has the DNA TGCGCCAGCAGCTTTCCACAGACCGGGGAGCTGTTTTTT.